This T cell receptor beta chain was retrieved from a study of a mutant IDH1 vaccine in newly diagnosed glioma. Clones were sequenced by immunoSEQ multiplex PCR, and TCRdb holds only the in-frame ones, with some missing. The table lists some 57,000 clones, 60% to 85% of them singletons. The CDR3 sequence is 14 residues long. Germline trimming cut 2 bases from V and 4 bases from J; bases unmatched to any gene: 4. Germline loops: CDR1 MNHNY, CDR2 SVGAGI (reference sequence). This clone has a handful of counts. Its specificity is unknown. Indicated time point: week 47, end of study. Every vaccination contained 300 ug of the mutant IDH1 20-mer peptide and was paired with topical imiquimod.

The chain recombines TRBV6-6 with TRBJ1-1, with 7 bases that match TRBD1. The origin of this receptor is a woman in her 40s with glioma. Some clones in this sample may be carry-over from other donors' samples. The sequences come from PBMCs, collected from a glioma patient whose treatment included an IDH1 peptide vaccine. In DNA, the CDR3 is TGTGCCAGCAGTTACCCGGACAGGCTCACTGAAGCTTTCTTT. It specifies CASSYPDRLTEAFF.